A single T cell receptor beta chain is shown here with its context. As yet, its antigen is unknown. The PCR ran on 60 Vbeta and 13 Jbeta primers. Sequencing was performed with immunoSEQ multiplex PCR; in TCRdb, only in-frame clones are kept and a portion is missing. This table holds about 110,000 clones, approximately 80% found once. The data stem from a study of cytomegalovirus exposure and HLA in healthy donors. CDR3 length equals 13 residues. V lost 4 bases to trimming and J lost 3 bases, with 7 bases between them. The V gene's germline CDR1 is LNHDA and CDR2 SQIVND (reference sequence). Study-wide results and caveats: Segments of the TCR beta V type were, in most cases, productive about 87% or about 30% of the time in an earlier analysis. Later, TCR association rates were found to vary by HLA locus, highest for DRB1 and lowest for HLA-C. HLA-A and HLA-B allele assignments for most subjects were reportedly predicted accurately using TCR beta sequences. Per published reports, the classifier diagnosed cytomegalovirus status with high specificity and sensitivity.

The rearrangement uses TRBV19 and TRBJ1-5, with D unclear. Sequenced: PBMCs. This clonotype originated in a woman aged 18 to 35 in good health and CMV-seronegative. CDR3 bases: TGTGCCAGTAGTACACAGAACAATCAGCCCCAGCATTTT. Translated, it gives CASSTQNNQPQHF. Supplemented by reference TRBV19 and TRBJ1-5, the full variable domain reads DGGITQSPKYLFRKEGQNVTLSCEQNLNHDAMYWYRQDPGQGLRLIYYSQIVNDFQKGDIAEGYSVSREKKESFPLTVTSAQKNPTAFYLCASSTQNNQPQHFGDGTRLSIL.